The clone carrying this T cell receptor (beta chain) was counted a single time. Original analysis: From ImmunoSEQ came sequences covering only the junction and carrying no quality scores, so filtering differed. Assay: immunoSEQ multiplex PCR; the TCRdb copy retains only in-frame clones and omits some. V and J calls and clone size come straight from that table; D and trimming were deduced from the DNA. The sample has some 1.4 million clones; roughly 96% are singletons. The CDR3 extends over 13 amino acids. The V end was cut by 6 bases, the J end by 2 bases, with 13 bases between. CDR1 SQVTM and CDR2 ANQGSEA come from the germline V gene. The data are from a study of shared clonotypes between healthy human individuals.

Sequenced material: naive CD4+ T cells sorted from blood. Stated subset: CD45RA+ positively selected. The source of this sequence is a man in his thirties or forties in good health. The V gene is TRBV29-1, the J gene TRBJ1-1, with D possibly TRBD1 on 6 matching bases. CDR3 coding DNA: TGCAGCGTGGCCCAGGGGAGAAACACTGAAGCTTTCTTT. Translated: CSVAQGRNTEAFF.